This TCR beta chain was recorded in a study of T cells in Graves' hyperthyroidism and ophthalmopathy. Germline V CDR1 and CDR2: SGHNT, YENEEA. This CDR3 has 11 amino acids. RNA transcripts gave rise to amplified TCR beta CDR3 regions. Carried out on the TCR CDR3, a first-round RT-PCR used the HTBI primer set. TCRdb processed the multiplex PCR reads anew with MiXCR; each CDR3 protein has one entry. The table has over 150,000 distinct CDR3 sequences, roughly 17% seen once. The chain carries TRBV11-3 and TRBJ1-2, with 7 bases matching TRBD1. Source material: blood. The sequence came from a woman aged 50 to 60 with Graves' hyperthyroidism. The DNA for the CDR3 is TGTGTGCAGGGGGGGCAGTTCGGCTACACCTTC. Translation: CVQGGQFGYTF.